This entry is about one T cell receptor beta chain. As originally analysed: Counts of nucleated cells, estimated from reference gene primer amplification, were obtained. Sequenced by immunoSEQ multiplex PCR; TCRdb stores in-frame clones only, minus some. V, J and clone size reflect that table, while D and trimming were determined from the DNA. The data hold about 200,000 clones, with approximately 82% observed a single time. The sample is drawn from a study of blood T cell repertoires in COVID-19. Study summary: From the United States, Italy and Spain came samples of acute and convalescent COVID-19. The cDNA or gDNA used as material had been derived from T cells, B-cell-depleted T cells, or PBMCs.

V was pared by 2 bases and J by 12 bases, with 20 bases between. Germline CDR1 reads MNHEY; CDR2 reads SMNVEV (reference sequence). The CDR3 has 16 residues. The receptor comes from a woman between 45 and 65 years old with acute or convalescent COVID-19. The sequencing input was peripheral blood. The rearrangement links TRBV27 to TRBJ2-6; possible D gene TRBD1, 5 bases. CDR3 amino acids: CASSLRAQGSLPVLTF. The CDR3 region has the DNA TGTGCCAGCAGTTTAAGAGCGCAGGGTTCCCTTCCCGTCCTGACTTTC.